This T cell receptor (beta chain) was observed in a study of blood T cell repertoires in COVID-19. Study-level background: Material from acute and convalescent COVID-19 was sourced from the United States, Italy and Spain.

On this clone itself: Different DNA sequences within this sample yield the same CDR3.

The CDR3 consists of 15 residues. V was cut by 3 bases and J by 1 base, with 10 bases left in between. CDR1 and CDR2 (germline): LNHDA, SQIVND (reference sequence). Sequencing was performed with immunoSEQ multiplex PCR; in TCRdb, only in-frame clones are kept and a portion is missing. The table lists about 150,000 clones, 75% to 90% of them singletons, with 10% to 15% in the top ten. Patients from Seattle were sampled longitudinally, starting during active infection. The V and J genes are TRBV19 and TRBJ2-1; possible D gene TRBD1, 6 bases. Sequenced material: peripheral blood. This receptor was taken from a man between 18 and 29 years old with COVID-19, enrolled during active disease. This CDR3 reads CASSIRRGSYNEQFF. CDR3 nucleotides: TGTGCCAGTAGTATTCGCAGGGGTTCCTACAATGAGCAGTTCTTC.